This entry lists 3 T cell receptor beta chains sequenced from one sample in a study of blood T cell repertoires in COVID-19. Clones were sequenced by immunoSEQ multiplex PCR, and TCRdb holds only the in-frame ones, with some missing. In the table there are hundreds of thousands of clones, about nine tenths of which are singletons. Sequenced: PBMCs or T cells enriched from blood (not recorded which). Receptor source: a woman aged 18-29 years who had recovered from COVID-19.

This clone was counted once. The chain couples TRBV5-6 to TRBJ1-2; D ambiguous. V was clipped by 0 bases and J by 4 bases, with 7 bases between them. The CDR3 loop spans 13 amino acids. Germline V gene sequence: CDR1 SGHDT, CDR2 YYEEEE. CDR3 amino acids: CASSLGEGYGYTF. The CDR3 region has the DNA TGTGCCAGCAGCTTGGGGGAGGGCTATGGCTACACCTTC.

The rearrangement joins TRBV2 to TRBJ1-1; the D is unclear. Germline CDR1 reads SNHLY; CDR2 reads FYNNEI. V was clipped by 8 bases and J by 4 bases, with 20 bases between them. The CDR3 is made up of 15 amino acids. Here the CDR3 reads CASQRTQDAGTEAFF. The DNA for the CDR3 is TGTGCCAGCCAAAGGACGCAGGATGCGGGCACTGAAGCTTTCTTT.

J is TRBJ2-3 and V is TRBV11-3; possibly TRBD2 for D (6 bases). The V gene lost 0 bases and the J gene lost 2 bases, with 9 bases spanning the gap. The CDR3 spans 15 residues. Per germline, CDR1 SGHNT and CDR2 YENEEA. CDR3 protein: CASSLDAGPTDTQYF. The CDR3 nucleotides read TGTGCCAGCAGCTTAGATGCGGGACCCACAGATACGCAGTATTTT.